These 14 T cell receptor beta chains originate from one sample sequenced in a study of blood T cells in healthy people across ages. Sample-barcoded 5' priming and a J-beta primer mix drove a second PCR of about 6 to 11 cycles. TCRdb used MiXCR to reprocess the 5' RACE reads, holding one entry per CDR3 protein. The repertoire holds approximately 800,000 distinct CDR3 sequences, with approximately 25% as singletons. These sequences were also reported in another study, on T cells of mothers and their children.

Sequencing was performed on blood. The receptors stem from a boy younger than 18 in good health.

The chain joins TRBV9 to TRBJ1-3, with D unresolved. The CDR3 is made up of 14 amino acids. V was clipped by 3 bases and J by 0 bases, with 7 bases between them. CDR1 and CDR2 from the germline V gene are SGDLS and YYNGEE. The CDR3, as DNA: TGTGCCAGCAGCGGCCGAAACTCTGGAAACACCATATATTTT. Its protein product is CASSGRNSGNTIYF.

This sequence joins TRBV19 and TRBJ2-7; 10 bases are a match to TRBD1. Looked up from germline, CDR1 is LNHDA and CDR2 is SQIVND (reference sequence). This CDR3 is 16 amino acids long. J lost 1 base, V lost 3 bases, and 6 bases had no gene match. The CDR3 loop reads CASSISDRGPSYEQYF. The CDR3 DNA sequence: TGTGCCAGTAGTATTAGTGACAGGGGGCCATCCTACGAGCAGTACTTC.

This clonotype was picked up a small number of times. The gene calls are TRBV28 and TRBJ2-5, with 7 bases matching TRBD1. Judging by the DNA end, TRBJ2-7 fits better; the J call may be wrong. The CDR3 consists of 15 residues. From germline, CDR1 is MDHEN and CDR2 SYDVKM. The CDR3 spells CASSLPDRRKYEQYF. CDR3 nucleotide sequence: TGTGCCAGCAGTTTGCCGGACAGGAGGAAATACGAGCAGTACTTC.

This chain connects TRBV5-1 to TRBJ2-5; 14 bases line up with TRBD2. V lost 0 bases to trimming and J lost 3 bases; unmatched junction nucleotides: 4. The CDR3 spans 17 residues. Germline CDR1 is SGHRS and CDR2 is YFSETQ. In DNA, the CDR3 is TGCGCCAGCAGCTTGGTCCCGGGACTAGCGGGGGAAGAGACCCAGTACTTC. Amino acid sequence: CASSLVPGLAGEETQYF.

This clonotype was detected a few times. V usage is TRBV7-8 and J usage is TRBJ2-5, with 7 bases aligning to TRBD1. The CDR3 is 13 amino acids. Unmatched junction bases numbered 4, after V lost 5 bases and J lost 4 bases. CDR1 and CDR2 from the germline V gene are SGHVS and FQNEAQ. CDR3 DNA: TGTGCCAGCAGCGCGACAGGGCCAGAGACCCAGTACTTC. As protein: CASSATGPETQYF.

This chain connects TRBV7-2 to TRBJ1-6, with no clear D. Per the germline V gene, CDR1 is SGHTA and CDR2 is FQGNSA. The V end was cut by 2 bases, the J end by 7 bases, with 6 bases between. CDR3 length equals 13 residues. This CDR3 reads CASSLSLNSPLHF. CDR3 DNA sequence: TGTGCCAGCAGCTTAAGTTTGAATTCACCCCTCCACTTT.

This clonotype was seen more than once but under ten times. The gene calls are TRBV20-1 and TRBJ2-5; TRBD2 matches 9 bases. There are 17 residues in the CDR3. V lost 6 bases and J lost 2; bases outside the gene matches: 16. CDR1 is DFQATT and CDR2 is SNEGSKA in the germline V gene (reference sequence). The CDR3 sequence is CSANPPLAGLLQETQYF. The CDR3 nucleotides are TGCAGTGCCAACCCCCCCCTAGCGGGGCTCCTACAAGAGACCCAGTACTTC.

The V and J genes are TRBV27 and TRBJ1-5, with 8 bases fitting TRBD1. V lost 7 bases, J lost 4 bases, and 9 bases stayed unmatched. The CDR3 consists of 15 residues. Germline V gives CDR1 MNHEY, CDR2 SMNVEV (reference sequence). The CDR3 DNA is TGTGCCAGCACCCGGACAGGGCTACATAATCAGCCCCAGCATTTT. Protein product: CASTRTGLHNQPQHF.

The rearrangement joins TRBV5-1 to TRBJ2-3, with D tentatively TRBD1 (6 bases). The germline gives CDR1 SGHRS, CDR2 YFSETQ. V was trimmed by 5 bases and J by 5 bases, leaving 9 bases between them. The CDR3 runs to 12 residues. CDR3 DNA: TGCGCCAGCAGTGGGGACAAAGATACGCAGTATTTT. This sequence encodes CASSGDKDTQYF. The variable domain in full, with the rest retrieved from reference TRBV5-1 and TRBJ2-3, is KAGVTQTPRYLIKTRGQQVTLSCSPISGHRSVSWYQQTPGQGLQFLFEYFSETQRNKGNFPGRFSGRQFSNSRSEMNVSTLELGDSALYLCASSGDKDTQYFGPGTRLTVL.

This clonotype has more than one count but fewer than ten. V usage is TRBV6-2 or TRBV6-3 and J usage is TRBJ2-3; TRBD1 matches 10 bases. From germline, CDR1 is MNHEY and CDR2 SVGEGT. V gave up 4 bases and J gave up 4 bases; unmatched junction bases: 11. The CDR3 extends over 17 amino acids. In nucleotides, the CDR3 is TGTGCCAGCAGTTCACTTCGGACAGGGGGTTATTCAGATACGCAGTATTTT. Residues: CASSSLRTGGYSDTQYF.

The chain has TRBV4-3 and TRBJ2-3; 11 bases fit TRBD2. Looked up from germline, CDR1 is LGHNA and CDR2 is YSLEER. CDR3 length equals 17 residues. The trim removed 0 bases at V and 2 bases at J, leaving 4 bases unmatched. The CDR3 DNA reads TGCGCCAGCAGCCAAGAACTAGCGGGGGCCCTCACAGATACGCAGTATTTT. Translated: CASSQELAGALTDTQYF.

This clonotype was observed a handful of times. The chain has TRBV7-9 and TRBJ2-1; 9 bases are shared with TRBD2. In germline, CDR1 is SEHNR, CDR2 FQNEAQ (reference sequence). Trimming removed 4 bases from V and 4 bases from J; junction bases left unmatched: 5. CDR3 length: 15 amino acids. CDR3 bases: TGTGCCAGCAGCTCTAAGACTAGCGGATACAATGAGCAGTTCTTC. This encodes CASSSKTSGYNEQFF.

This chain links TRBV7-2 with TRBJ2-1, with 9 bases aligning to TRBD2. Germline V gives CDR1 SGHTA, CDR2 FQGNSA. The CDR3 runs 16 residues. V lost 5 bases, J lost 4 bases, and 9 bases stayed unmatched. DNA of the CDR3: TGTGCCAGCAGCCTAAGGGGACTAGCTTCATACAATGAGCAGTTCTTC. Amino acid sequence: CASSLRGLASYNEQFF.

J is TRBJ1-1 and V is TRBV7-2; D is uncertain. V lost 2 bases to trimming and J lost 4 bases, with 5 bases between them. Per the germline V gene, CDR1 is SGHTA and CDR2 is FQGNSA. CDR3 length equals 12 residues. The CDR3 is CASSLFSTEAFF. The CDR3, as DNA: TGTGCCAGCAGCTTATTCAGCACTGAAGCTTTCTTT.